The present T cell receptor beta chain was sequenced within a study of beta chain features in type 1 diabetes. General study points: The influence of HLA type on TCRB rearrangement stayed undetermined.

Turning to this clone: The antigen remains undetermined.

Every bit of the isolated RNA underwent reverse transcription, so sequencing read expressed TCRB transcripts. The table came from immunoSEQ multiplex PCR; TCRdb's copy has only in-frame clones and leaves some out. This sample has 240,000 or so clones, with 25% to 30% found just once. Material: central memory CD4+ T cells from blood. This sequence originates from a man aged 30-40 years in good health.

CDR3 nucleotide sequence: TGTGCCAGCACCGCGTATAGCAATCAGCCCCAGCATTTT. Translating gives CASTAYSNQPQHF. The chain couples TRBV6-6 to TRBJ1-5; D gene uncertain. V dropped 7 bases and J dropped 0 bases, with 7 bases sitting between them. The V gene's germline CDR1 is MNHNY and CDR2 SVGAGI (reference sequence). The CDR3 extends over 13 amino acids.